This TCR beta chain was recovered during a study of Ad26.COV2.S vaccination and SARS-CoV-2 variants. About the research overall: Ad26.COV2.S given intramuscularly, once or twice 56 days apart. The study's findings and limits: Spike-specific TCR breadth was greater after Ad26.COV2.S than placebo. Similar non-spike TCR breadth was seen in vaccine and placebo recipients.

Documented treatment: roughly 20 received Ad26.COV2.S at low or high dose, single or two shots; about 5 received placebo; per-sample allocation not given. Day 63 following the first vaccine or placebo injection was when the samples were taken. Trimming removed 3 bases from V and 5 bases from J; junction bases left unmatched: 7. Germline CDR1 and CDR2: KGHDR and SFDVKD. The CDR3 covers 16 residues. This clone came up once. The target antigen is unknown. Profiling relied on immunoSEQ multiplex PCR, and the TCRdb table lists in-frame clones only, not all of them. Of 450,000 to 550,000 clones in the sample, 89% were seen once.

The genes are TRBV24-1 and TRBJ2-3, with 10 bases fitting TRBD2. The sequencing here drew on peripheral blood, taken in a trial of Ad26.COV2.S vaccine versus placebo. This TCR was sampled from a person between 18 and 65 years old who received the Ad26.COV2.S COVID-19 vaccine or a placebo. CDR3 nucleotides: TGTGCCACCAGTGATCTCTTAGCGGGAGGTAGAGATACGCAGTATTTT. Amino acid sequence: CATSDLLAGGRDTQYF.